What follows are 24 T cell receptor beta chains derived from one specimen sequenced in a study of control samples from healthy donors and cancer patients. The assay was immunoSEQ multiplex PCR, and TCRdb's table has in-frame clones only and misses some. The table lists about 130,000 clones, 90% of them singletons, with around 2.5% in the top ten. Sequencing used blood. All receptors come from a man aged 35 to 55 in good health.

The rearrangement uses TRBV11-2 and TRBJ2-2; 9 bases match TRBD1. With V trimmed by 3 bases and J by 7 bases, 6 bases remained unmatched. The germline V gene has CDR1 SGHAT and CDR2 FQNNGV. The CDR3 runs to 15 residues. CDR3 in DNA: TGTGCCAGCAGCTTCGAGACAGGGGGTTTCGGGGAGCTGTTTTTT. Encoded protein: CASSFETGGFGELFF.

The chain uses TRBV7-8 and TRBJ1-4, with no clear D. CDR1 and CDR2 (germline): SGHVS, FQNEAQ. Trimming removed 5 bases from V and 13 bases from J, with 14 bases in between. The CDR3 covers 12 residues. CDR3 protein: CASSPDAGRLFF. Written as DNA, the CDR3 is TGTGCCAGCAGCCCCGACGCGGGAAGACTGTTTTTT.

The chain uses TRBV28 and TRBJ2-7; D may be TRBD1 or TRBD2 (6 bases each). The V end was cut by 6 bases, the J end by 4 bases, with 19 bases between. The germline V gene has CDR1 MDHEN and CDR2 SYDVKM. The CDR3 is 15 residues long. This chain's CDR3 is CASRLYRGPYYEQYF. For the CDR3, the DNA is TGTGCCAGCAGACTTTACCGGGGGCCGTATTACGAGCAGTACTTC.

The gene calls are TRBV6-1 and TRBJ1-1, with 9 bases lining up with TRBD1. This CDR3 is 14 amino acids long. Trimming took 3 bases from V and 5 from J; bases not matched to a gene: 4. Germline CDR1 MNHNS, CDR2 SASEGT. DNA of the CDR3: TGTGCCAGCAGTGAGAACAGGGGGCGGACTGAAGCTTTCTTT. The encoded protein is CASSENRGRTEAFF.

J is TRBJ2-7 and V is TRBV28; D assignment may be TRBD1 or TRBD2 (5 bases each). Trimming cost V 2 bases and J 0 bases, with 14 bases left between them. This CDR3 has 16 amino acids. Germline-derived CDR1 and CDR2 are MDHEN and SYDVKM. Here the CDR3 reads CASSLLGTANSYEQYF. The CDR3 DNA follows: TGTGCCAGCAGTTTACTTGGGACCGCCAACTCCTACGAGCAGTACTTC.

V is TRBV27 and J is TRBJ1-2; 8 nucleotides agree with TRBD1. Germline-derived CDR1 and CDR2 are MNHEY and SMNVEV (reference sequence). The CDR3 totals 17 residues. With V trimmed by 5 bases and J by 1 base, 12 bases remained unmatched. The CDR3 DNA reads TGTGCCAGCAGTAAAATTAACCACAGGGGGATTAACTATGGCTACACCTTC. It encodes CASSKINHRGINYGYTF.

The V call is TRBV10-3, the J call TRBJ1-3; D gene ambiguous. Germline V lookup: CDR1 ENHRY, CDR2 SYGVKD. V lost 9 bases to trimming and J lost 0 bases, with 6 bases between them. This CDR3 has 12 residues. CDR3 residues: CAMTNSGNTIYF. The CDR3 DNA sequence: TGTGCCATGACAAACTCTGGAAACACCATATATTTT.

The chain employs TRBV5-6 and TRBJ2-4; D might be TRBD2 (6 bases). The V gene lost 9 bases and the J gene lost 0 bases, with 13 bases spanning the gap. The CDR3 loop spans 14 amino acids. CDR1 and CDR2 from the germline V gene are SGHDT and YYEEEE. The CDR3 loop is CATGLRLAKNIQYF. The DNA for the CDR3 is TGTGCCACCGGACTACGACTAGCCAAAAACATTCAGTACTTC.

This sequence joins TRBV9 and TRBJ1-3, with D unresolved. This CDR3 has 15 residues. CDR1 is SGDLS, CDR2 YYNGEE, per germline. Trimming took off 3 bases at V and 0 bases at J, with 10 bases between the two ends. The CDR3 DNA is TGTGCCAGCAGCGCCGGAACGAGCTCTGGAAACACCATATATTTT. This codes for CASSAGTSSGNTIYF.

The V gene is TRBV10-1, the J gene TRBJ2-1; 12 bases fit TRBD2. The CDR3 has 16 residues. The V segment lost 5 bases and the J segment 7 bases; nucleotides outside the gene matches: 9. In germline, CDR1 is WNHNN, CDR2 SYGVQD (reference sequence). The CDR3 is CASSKLLAGGLNEQFF. For the CDR3, the DNA is TGCGCCAGCAGTAAGCTTCTAGCGGGGGGGCTAAATGAGCAGTTCTTC.

This chain joins TRBV19 and TRBJ1-4, with 9 bases fitting TRBD1. There are 15 residues in the CDR3. The ends lost 5 bases at V and 8 bases at J; junction bases unmatched: 9. Germline V gene lookup returns CDR1 LNHDA and CDR2 SQIVND (reference sequence). In DNA form, the CDR3 reads TGTGCCAGTAGTTTAACCCGGGACAGGGACGAAAAACTGTTTTTT. Its translation: CASSLTRDRDEKLFF.

The chain employs TRBV19 and TRBJ2-2, with a weak D call TRBD2 (6 bases). Germline CDR1 is LNHDA and CDR2 is SQIVND (reference sequence). V was shortened by 7 bases and J by 3 bases, with 12 bases between the two germline ends. The CDR3 consists of 14 residues. The DNA for the CDR3 is TGTGCCAGTACTTGGACTATCTACACCGGGGAGCTGTTTTTT. Encoded protein: CASTWTIYTGELFF.

The rearrangement joins TRBV27 to TRBJ2-3; D not resolved. The CDR3 sequence is 11 residues long. V was trimmed by 10 bases and J by 2 bases, leaving 7 bases between them. Germline V gene lookup returns CDR1 MNHEY and CDR2 SMNVEV (reference sequence). CDR3 sequence (DNA): TGTGCCACCTATTCCACAGATACGCAGTATTTT. It yields the protein CATYSTDTQYF.

This clone showed up just a few times. The chain couples TRBV5-4 to TRBJ1-3; TRBD1 matches at 8 bases. This CDR3 has 17 amino acids. CDR1 and CDR2 from the germline V gene are SGHNT and YYREEE (reference sequence). The J segment lost 2 bases and the V segment lost 5 bases, leaving 12 bases of the junction unmatched. The CDR3 protein is CASSLPGQGNAGNTIYF. Here the CDR3 DNA reads TGTGCCAGCAGTCTCCCTGGACAGGGTAACGCTGGAAACACCATATATTTT.

This clone has a handful of counts. The V and J genes are TRBV3-1 (or the pseudogene TRBV3-2) and TRBJ2-2; 9 bases fit TRBD2. Per germline, CDR1 LGHDT and CDR2 YNNKEL (reference sequence). CDR3 size: 19 residues. V was pared by 0 bases and J by 2 bases, with 10 bases of the junction left unmatched. CDR3 sequence reads: CASSQDFGSGGINTGELFF. Written as DNA, the CDR3 is TGTGCCAGCAGCCAAGACTTCGGGAGCGGGGGGATCAACACCGGGGAGCTGTTTTTT.

The chain couples TRBV7-9 to TRBJ1-4; D remains ambiguous. V lost 0 bases and J 4 bases, leaving 9 bases between the germline ends. This CDR3 has 15 residues. CDR1 is SEHNR, CDR2 FQNEAQ, per germline (reference sequence). This CDR3 reads CASSLAYGYNEKLFF. DNA for the CDR3: TGTGCCAGCAGCTTAGCTTACGGCTATAATGAAAAACTGTTTTTT.

The V and J genes are TRBV3-1 (or the pseudogene TRBV3-2) and TRBJ2-5; 13 positions match TRBD2. Looked up from germline, CDR1 is LGHDT and CDR2 is YNNKEL (reference sequence). This CDR3 has 15 residues. Germline trimming cut 1 base from V and 4 bases from J; bases unmatched to any gene: 0. The CDR3 reads CASSQGTSGGETQYF. The CDR3 DNA reads as TGTGCCAGCAGCCAAGGGACTAGCGGGGGAGAGACCCAGTACTTC.

The CDR3 loop is CASSLGGQTSSGNTIYF. The CDR3 nucleotides read TGTGCCAGCAGCTTAGGTGGTCAGACGAGCTCTGGAAACACCATATATTTT. The chain links TRBV7-8 to TRBJ1-3; no definite D call. V shed 1 base and J shed 0 bases, with 13 bases lying between them. The CDR3 sequence is 17 residues long. Germline CDR1 and CDR2: SGHVS and FQNEAQ. The full variable domain, rest sourced from reference TRBV7-8 and TRBJ1-3, is GAGVSQSPRYKVAKRGQDVALRCDPISGHVSLFWYQQALGQGPEFLTYFQNEAQLDKSGLPSDRFFAERPEGSVSTLKIQRTQQEDSAVYLCASSLGGQTSSGNTIYFGEGSWLTVV.

The rearrangement links TRBV5-8 to TRBJ1-1; D may be TRBD1 (6 bases). CDR3 length: 15 residues. Trimming shortened V by 5 bases and J by 4 bases, and 18 bases separated the two germline ends. Germline V gene data show CDR1 as SGHTS and CDR2 as YDEGEE. CDR3: CASSPGGAEGTEAFF. For the CDR3, the DNA is TGTGCCAGCAGTCCGGGGGGGGCTGAGGGCACTGAAGCTTTCTTT.

The rearrangement links TRBV19 to TRBJ1-5; 7 bases agree with TRBD1. Germline CDR1 reads LNHDA; CDR2 reads SQIVND (reference sequence). The CDR3 length is 16 residues. V trimming: 1 base; J trimming: 4 bases; junction bases outside the gene matches: 7. DNA for the CDR3: TGTGCCAGTAGTATAGTTTTCGGACAGGCTAATCAGCCCCAGCATTTT. Translation: CASSIVFGQANQPQHF.

V usage is TRBV19 and J usage is TRBJ1-1; D gene ambiguous. Per the germline V gene, CDR1 is LNHDA and CDR2 is SQIVND (reference sequence). The CDR3 is made up of 14 amino acids. Trimming removed 1 base at V and 5 bases at J, with 11 bases between. The CDR3 loop is CASSIAPGVTEAFF. The CDR3 nucleotides are TGTGCCAGTAGTATAGCCCCCGGGGTTACTGAAGCTTTCTTT.

V is TRBV28 and J is TRBJ1-3; D not resolved. The CDR3 runs to 15 residues. Trimming removed 2 bases at V and 4 bases at J, with 12 bases between. Germline lookup yields CDR1 MDHEN and CDR2 SYDVKM. CDR3 protein: CASSLPFGRGNTIYF. DNA for the CDR3: TGTGCCAGCAGTTTACCCTTTGGTAGGGGAAACACCATATATTTT.

This clone has more than one count but fewer than ten. The rearrangement links TRBV2 to TRBJ1-1; unclear D gene. The length of the CDR3 is 12 residues. V shed 5 bases and J shed 5 bases, with 9 bases lying between them. The germline V gene has CDR1 SNHLY and CDR2 FYNNEI. CDR3 nucleotides: TGTGCCAGCAGTTTGGGGAAAACTGAAGCTTTCTTT. It translates to CASSLGKTEAFF.

The rearrangement uses TRBV6-6 and TRBJ2-3; TRBD2 matches 7 bases. CDR1 is MNHNY and CDR2 is SVGAGI in the germline V gene (reference sequence). The CDR3 runs to 14 residues. Trimming cost V 8 bases and J 0 bases; bases outside gene matches: 5. The DNA of the CDR3 is TGTGCCAGCGGCCTAGCGGATAGCACAGATACGCAGTATTTT. It codes for CASGLADSTDTQYF.